One sample yielded the 9 T cell receptor beta chains listed below, sequenced in a study of OX40 agonist ivuxolimab in advanced cancers. The protocol was immunoSEQ multiplex PCR, while the TCRdb copy is restricted to in-frame clones and leaves out a portion. Here the sample spans about 60,000 clones, around 90% being singletons. Sequences were derived from CD4+ or CD8+ T cells sorted from blood, sampled in a trial of the OX40 agonist ivuxolimab. These receptor sequences come from an adult with an advanced solid tumor such as melanoma, head and neck, liver or kidney cancer.

The V gene is TRBV11-1, the J gene TRBJ2-2; 10 bases map to TRBD1. The germline V gene has CDR1 SGHAT and CDR2 FQDESV (reference sequence). Germline trimming cut 4 bases from V and 4 bases from J; bases unmatched to any gene: 12. The CDR3 totals 18 residues. The CDR3 here is CASSSGTGDGVFTGELFF. CDR3 bases: TGTGCCAGCAGCTCCGGGACAGGGGATGGGGTCTTCACCGGGGAGCTGTTTTTT.

V usage is TRBV19 and J usage is TRBJ2-4, with D possibly being TRBD1 (5 bases). The germline CDR1 and CDR2 sequences are LNHDA and SQIVND (reference sequence). The CDR3 has 13 amino acids. V lost 5 bases and J lost 12, with 17 bases in between. The CDR3 spells CASSPQMGRAQYF. For the CDR3, the DNA is TGTGCCAGTAGTCCTCAGATGGGCAGGGCTCAGTACTTC.

The chain carries TRBV30 and TRBJ1-1, with no clear D. The CDR3 loop spans 13 amino acids. Germline CDR1 reads GTSNPN; CDR2 reads SVGIG (reference sequence). Trimming stripped 3 bases from V and 2 bases from J, with 10 bases between. CDR3 coding DNA: TGTGCCTGGAGCGCCCCAGTAAACACTGAAGCTTTCTTT. Protein product: CAWSAPVNTEAFF.

This clone was counted a few times. V and J are TRBV7-6 and TRBJ2-7; 7 bases are shared with TRBD1. CDR1 and CDR2 from the germline V gene are SGHVS and FNYEAQ. The CDR3 is made up of 13 amino acids. V trimming: 5 bases; J trimming: 5 bases; junction bases outside the gene matches: 6. The CDR3 loop is CASSSATGNEQYF. The CDR3 nucleotides read TGTGCCAGCAGCAGCGCGACAGGGAACGAGCAGTACTTC. Complete variable domain (other parts from reference TRBV7-6 and TRBJ2-7): GAGVSQSPRYKVTKRGQDVALRCDPISGHVSLYWYRQALGQGPEFLTYFNYEAQQDKSGLPNDRFSAERPEGSISTLTIQRTEQRDSAMYRCASSSATGNEQYFGPGTRLTVT.

This clone came up once. This rearrangement joins TRBV25-1 to TRBJ2-7; TRBD2 is a possible D gene (5 bases). V was pared by 6 bases and J by 0 bases, with 12 bases between. In germline, CDR1 is MGHDK, CDR2 SYGVNS. The CDR3 contains 14 residues. The CDR3 nucleotides are TGTGCCAGCAGGAGAGGGCCCCCCTCCTACGAGCAGTACTTC. Translation gives CASRRGPPSYEQYF.

This clone was seen a single time. V usage is TRBV27 and J usage is TRBJ2-3; the match to TRBD2 covers 14 bases. The CDR3 is 19 amino acids. Trimming cost V 5 bases and J 1 base; bases outside gene matches: 11. The germline CDR1 and CDR2 sequences are MNHEY and SMNVEV (reference sequence). Here the CDR3 DNA reads TGTGCCAGCAGTATACGCTGGACTAGCGGGGGGCTGCGCACAGATACGCAGTATTTT. Residues: CASSIRWTSGGLRTDTQYF.

The chain couples TRBV4-2 to TRBJ2-6, with 10 positions matching TRBD1. The CDR3 consists of 18 residues. V lost 1 base and J lost 1; bases outside the gene matches: 4. Germline V gene sequence: CDR1 LGHNA, CDR2 YNFKEQ. In nucleotides, the CDR3 is TGTGCCAGCAGCCAAGTGGGACAGGGGACGTCTGGGGCCAACGTCCTGACTTTC. Translation gives CASSQVGQGTSGANVLTF.

This chain joins TRBV2 and TRBJ2-5; D unclear. Germline V gives CDR1 SNHLY, CDR2 FYNNEI. The CDR3 loop spans 13 amino acids. Trimming took 8 bases from V and 4 from J, leaving 14 bases between them. CDR3 loop: CASSILERETQYF. DNA of the CDR3: TGTGCCAGCTCCATCCTCGAGAGAGAGACCCAGTACTTC.

J is TRBJ1-4 and V is TRBV5-6; D perhaps matches TRBD1 (6 bases). V was clipped by 1 base and J by 8 bases, with 12 bases between them. CDR3 length: 14 amino acids. Germline CDR1 is SGHDT and CDR2 is YYEEEE. The CDR3 loop is CASSLKQTGEKLFF. In nucleotides, the CDR3 is TGTGCCAGCAGCTTGAAACAAACAGGGGAAAAACTGTTTTTT.